This is a list of T cell receptor beta chains from one sample in a study of blood T cells in healthy people across ages. TCRdb redid the calling of the 5' RACE reads with MiXCR, one entry per CDR3 protein. Of 1.2 million to 1.5 million distinct CDR3 sequences in the sample, approximately 59% were seen once. The sequencing input was blood. Receptors were obtained from a man younger than 35 in good health. The CDR3 runs from the conserved cysteine through the conserved F or W. The D gene is left open where the match is weak. Clone size is not always given. Where it is, it says once, few, many or a class for expanded clones.

CDR3 DNA: TGTGCCAGCAGCCTTGAACCGGGACAAATCTACGAGCAGTACTTC
CDR3 protein: CASSLEPGQIYEQYF
D gene: NA
V gene: TRBV6-5
J gene: TRBJ2-7
clone size: few

CDR3 DNA: TGTGCCACCAGTGATCGGGCAGGGGTCGGACGCAATGAGCAGTTCTTC
CDR3 protein: CATSDRAGVGRNEQFF
D gene: NA
V gene: TRBV24-1
J gene: TRBJ2-1
clone size: NA

CDR3 DNA: TGTGCCAGCAGTTTTTTAAGTCCGGGCTGGGGAGAGAATTCACCCCTCCACTTT
CDR3 protein: CASSFLSPGWGENSPLHF
D gene: NA
V gene: TRBV12-3/TRBV12-4
J gene: TRBJ1-6
clone size: NA

CDR3 DNA: TGTGCCAGCAGCCAGGGGAAAAGACAGGGTGGCTATGGCTACACCTTC
CDR3 protein: CASSQGKRQGGYGYTF
D gene: TRBD1
V gene: TRBV4-2
J gene: TRBJ1-2
clone size: few

CDR3 DNA: TGTGCCAGCAGTCCGCGGGGGAGAGGCACTAATGAAAAACTGTTTTTT
CDR3 protein: CASSPRGRGTNEKLFF
D gene: NA
V gene: TRBV12-3/TRBV12-4
J gene: TRBJ1-4
clone size: NA

CDR3 DNA: TGTGCCAGCAGTGAATACGGAGTCGATCTCTACGAGCAGTACTTC
CDR3 protein: CASSEYGVDLYEQYF
D gene: NA
V gene: TRBV2
J gene: TRBJ2-7
clone size: NA

CDR3 DNA: TGTGCCAGCAGCCAAGATATTACCAGCGAGCAGTACTTC
CDR3 protein: CASSQDITSEQYF
D gene: NA
V gene: TRBV14
J gene: TRBJ2-7
clone size: NA

CDR3 DNA: TGTGCCAGCAGTTTGGGACAGTTGAGCACAGATACGCAGTATTTT
CDR3 protein: CASSLGQLSTDTQYF
D gene: TRBD1
V gene: TRBV27
J gene: TRBJ2-3
clone size: few

CDR3 DNA: TGCGCCAGCGGCCGGGGTACCACCTATAATTCACCCCTCCACTTT
CDR3 protein: CASGRGTTYNSPLHF
D gene: NA
V gene: TRBV4-1
J gene: TRBJ1-6
clone size: NA

CDR3 DNA: TGCGCCAGCAGCCGGCTTGTCCGGGAGCGAGAGACCCAGTACTTC
CDR3 protein: CASSRLVRERETQYF
D gene: NA
V gene: TRBV5-1
J gene: TRBJ2-5
clone size: many

CDR3 DNA: TGTGCCAGCAGGTTGACGGAAGAGACCCAGTACTTC
CDR3 protein: CASRLTEETQYF
D gene: NA
V gene: TRBV12-3/TRBV12-4
J gene: TRBJ2-5
clone size: NA

CDR3 DNA: TGTGCCAGCAAGGACGCCCTATCGACTGCTTTCTTT
CDR3 protein: CASKDALSTAFF
D gene: NA
V gene: TRBV28
J gene: TRBJ1-1
clone size: NA

CDR3 DNA: TGTGCCAGCAGCAGCCTTAGCTCCTATAATTCACCCCTCCACTTT
CDR3 protein: CASSSLSSYNSPLHF
D gene: NA
V gene: TRBV7-9
J gene: TRBJ1-6
clone size: few

CDR3 DNA: TGTGCCAGCATGAACTTAATCCAAGAGACCCAGTACTTC
CDR3 protein: CASMNLIQETQYF
D gene: NA
V gene: TRBV2
J gene: TRBJ2-5
clone size: NA

CDR3 DNA: TGTGCCAGCACCCGAGGGGCAGGGGGCGCCTTGTGGGACACTGAAGCTTTCTTT
CDR3 protein: CASTRGAGGALWDTEAFF
D gene: TRBD1
V gene: TRBV6-1
J gene: TRBJ1-1
clone size: NA

CDR3 DNA: TGTGCCACCAGCAGAGATCGACTAGCGGGGTCAGAGACCCAGTACTTC
CDR3 protein: CATSRDRLAGSETQYF
D gene: TRBD2
V gene: TRBV15
J gene: TRBJ2-5
clone size: NA

CDR3 DNA: TGTGCCAGCAGCCTCCAAGTTCCCGCGGGCTCCTACAATGAGCAGTTCTTC
CDR3 protein: CASSLQVPAGSYNEQFF
D gene: NA
V gene: TRBV4-2
J gene: TRBJ2-1
clone size: few

CDR3 DNA: TGCGCCAGCTCCAGGGGGGGGTCCTACGATGAGCAGTTCTTC
CDR3 protein: CASSRGGSYDEQFF
D gene: NA
V gene: TRBV4-3
J gene: TRBJ2-1
clone size: NA

CDR3 DNA: TGCAGCGTCGAGATAGCGGGGCGGGTTGAGCAGTTCTTC
CDR3 protein: CSVEIAGRVEQFF
D gene: TRBD2
V gene: TRBV29-1
J gene: TRBJ2-1
clone size: once

CDR3 DNA: TGCAGTGCTACCCTGAGGACTGAAGCTTTCTTT
CDR3 protein: CSATLRTEAFF
D gene: NA
V gene: TRBV20-1
J gene: TRBJ1-1
clone size: NA

CDR3 DNA: TGTGCCAGCAGCCAAAATCAAGATACGCAGTATTTT
CDR3 protein: CASSQNQDTQYF
D gene: NA
V gene: TRBV3-1
J gene: TRBJ2-3
clone size: NA

CDR3 DNA: TGTGCCACCAGTGAGGGGATCCCACAAGAGACCCAGTACTTC
CDR3 protein: CATSEGIPQETQYF
D gene: NA
V gene: TRBV24-1
J gene: TRBJ2-5
clone size: NA

CDR3 DNA: TGTGCCAGCAGTTACGGTATAGGCACGGATACGCAGTATTTT
CDR3 protein: CASSYGIGTDTQYF
D gene: NA
V gene: TRBV6-2/TRBV6-3
J gene: TRBJ2-3
clone size: NA

CDR3 DNA: TGTGCCAGCAGTTTCGGCGGGGAGAACACCGGGGAGCTGTTTTTT
CDR3 protein: CASSFGGENTGELFF
D gene: NA
V gene: TRBV12-3/TRBV12-4
J gene: TRBJ2-2
clone size: few

CDR3 DNA: TGCAGCGCAAGTGAGCGGGCCCCCTACGAGCAGTACTTC
CDR3 protein: CSASERAPYEQYF
D gene: NA
V gene: TRBV29-1
J gene: TRBJ2-7
clone size: few

CDR3 DNA: TGCAGTGCAACCTCAACCGAGTACACAGATACGCAGTATTTT
CDR3 protein: CSATSTEYTDTQYF
D gene: NA
V gene: TRBV20-1
J gene: TRBJ2-3
clone size: NA

CDR3 DNA: TGTGCCAGCGAGGGGGCCCAAGAGACCCAGTACTTC
CDR3 protein: CASEGAQETQYF
D gene: TRBD1
V gene: TRBV28
J gene: TRBJ2-5
clone size: NA

CDR3 DNA: TGTGCCAGCAGGGGACTAGCGGGAGCTCCCTACAATGAGCAGTACTTC
CDR3 protein: CASRGLAGAPYNEQYF
D gene: TRBD2
V gene: TRBV2
J gene: TRBJ2-7
clone size: NA

CDR3 DNA: TGTGCCAGCAGAGATCCAGGCGACGAGCAGTACTTC
CDR3 protein: CASRDPGDEQYF
D gene: NA
V gene: TRBV27
J gene: TRBJ2-7
clone size: NA

CDR3 DNA: TGTGCCAGCAGACCGCCGGGACCTACTAACTATGGCTACACCTTC
CDR3 protein: CASRPPGPTNYGYTF
D gene: NA
V gene: TRBV28
J gene: TRBJ1-2
clone size: NA

CDR3 DNA: TGTGCCAGCAGCCAAGGAGGGTTGGCTGGCTACACCTTC
CDR3 protein: CASSQGGLAGYTF
D gene: NA
V gene: TRBV3-1
J gene: TRBJ1-2
clone size: NA

CDR3 DNA: TGCAGTGCTAGTAATCCGGGAGGGGACCAAGAGACCCAGTACTTC
CDR3 protein: CSASNPGGDQETQYF
D gene: TRBD2
V gene: TRBV20-1
J gene: TRBJ2-5
clone size: NA

CDR3 DNA: TGCGCCAGCAGAGAGGGACTAGCGGGAACCGACGAGCAGTACTTC
CDR3 protein: CASREGLAGTDEQYF
D gene: TRBD2
V gene: TRBV5-1
J gene: TRBJ2-7
clone size: NA

CDR3 DNA: TGTGCCATCAGAGACAGGGGGTGGGAGACCCAGTACTTC
CDR3 protein: CAIRDRGWETQYF
D gene: TRBD1
V gene: TRBV10-3
J gene: TRBJ2-5
clone size: NA

CDR3 DNA: TGTGCCAGCAGTATCGGGCCCAGAGGCTACGAGCAGTACTTC
CDR3 protein: CASSIGPRGYEQYF
D gene: NA
V gene: TRBV27
J gene: TRBJ2-7
clone size: once

CDR3 DNA: TGTGCCAGCAGTTCCGGACAGGGAAGCTCCTATAATTCACCTCTCCACTTT
CDR3 protein: CASSSGQGSSYNSPLHF
D gene: TRBD1
V gene: TRBV27
J gene: TRBJ1-6
clone size: NA

CDR3 DNA: TGTGCCAGCAGTGCCGGACAGGGGGGACCGAACACTGAAGCTTTCTTT
CDR3 protein: CASSAGQGGPNTEAFF
D gene: TRBD1
V gene: TRBV6-1
J gene: TRBJ1-1
clone size: few

CDR3 DNA: TGTGCCAGCAGCTTAGATAGGAGTAATTGGTACTTC
CDR3 protein: CASSLDRSNWYF
D gene: NA
V gene: TRBV7-2
J gene: TRBJ2-5
clone size: few

CDR3 DNA: TGTGCCAGCAGCTCTAAGCGGGACGCGTTTCAAGAGACCCAGTACTTC
CDR3 protein: CASSSKRDAFQETQYF
D gene: TRBD2
V gene: TRBV9
J gene: TRBJ2-5
clone size: NA

CDR3 DNA: TGCAGCGTTGATGGTCCGGGCTCCTACAATGAGCAGTTCTTC
CDR3 protein: CSVDGPGSYNEQFF
D gene: NA
V gene: TRBV29-1
J gene: TRBJ2-1
clone size: NA

CDR3 DNA: TGTGCCAGCAGTACCCCAAGCCTAACTAGAACAGATACGCAGTATTTT
CDR3 protein: CASSTPSLTRTDTQYF
D gene: NA
V gene: TRBV28
J gene: TRBJ2-3
clone size: NA

CDR3 DNA: TGTGCCAGCAGCCCGACAGCGGGGACTGAAGCTTTCTTT
CDR3 protein: CASSPTAGTEAFF
D gene: NA
V gene: TRBV13
J gene: TRBJ1-1
clone size: few

CDR3 DNA: TGCGCCAGCAGTTCGTCCCCCTTTTATGAGCAGTTCTTC
CDR3 protein: CASSSSPFYEQFF
D gene: NA
V gene: TRBV5-1
J gene: TRBJ2-1
clone size: few

CDR3 DNA: TGTGCCAGCAGCTTAAGCACAGGGGGCTCTCGTGCTTTCTTT
CDR3 protein: CASSLSTGGSRAFF
D gene: TRBD1
V gene: TRBV7-2
J gene: TRBJ1-1
clone size: NA

CDR3 DNA: TGTGCCAGCAGCCAAGATCGGGCAGCGATCGAGCAGTACTTC
CDR3 protein: CASSQDRAAIEQYF
D gene: NA
V gene: TRBV3-1
J gene: TRBJ2-7
clone size: NA

CDR3 DNA: TGTGCCAGCAGTTTCGGGGGACTGGCCTACGAGCAGTACTTC
CDR3 protein: CASSFGGLAYEQYF
D gene: NA
V gene: TRBV27
J gene: TRBJ2-7
clone size: NA

CDR3 DNA: TGCGCCAGCAGCCCGACCTACAATGAGCAGTTCTTC
CDR3 protein: CASSPTYNEQFF
D gene: NA
V gene: TRBV12-3/TRBV12-4
J gene: TRBJ2-1
clone size: many

CDR3 DNA: TGTGCCAGCAGAATCGCCGGGACCTCCTCCTACAATGAGCAGTTCTTC
CDR3 protein: CASRIAGTSSYNEQFF
D gene: NA
V gene: TRBV7-9
J gene: TRBJ2-1
clone size: NA

CDR3 DNA: TGTGCCAGCAACCGACCCACGAGGTGGGAGCAGTACTTC
CDR3 protein: CASNRPTRWEQYF
D gene: NA
V gene: TRBV5-8
J gene: TRBJ2-4
clone size: NA

CDR3 DNA: TGTGCCACCAGTGATCCTAGCGGGCCGTACAATGAGCAGTTCTTC
CDR3 protein: CATSDPSGPYNEQFF
D gene: TRBD2
V gene: TRBV24-1
J gene: TRBJ2-1
clone size: NA

CDR3 DNA: TGTGCCAGCAGCCAAGCCCACGGTGGCGAGCAGTACTTC
CDR3 protein: CASSQAHGGEQYF
D gene: NA
V gene: TRBV14
J gene: TRBJ2-7
clone size: NA

CDR3 DNA: TGCGCCAGCAGCTTGCCGGAGCCCTACGAGCAGTACTTC
CDR3 protein: CASSLPEPYEQYF
D gene: NA
V gene: TRBV5-1
J gene: TRBJ2-7
clone size: NA

CDR3 DNA: TGTGCCAGCAGCCAAACCCCCAGGGAGGAGACCCAGTACTTC
CDR3 protein: CASSQTPREETQYF
D gene: NA
V gene: TRBV4-2
J gene: TRBJ2-5
clone size: NA

CDR3 DNA: TGCAGCGGGGCGGACAACCCCTACGAGCAGTACTTC
CDR3 protein: CSGADNPYEQYF
D gene: NA
V gene: TRBV29-1
J gene: TRBJ2-7
clone size: NA

CDR3 DNA: TGTGCCAGCAGCTTAGCCTTGACTAGCGGAGCACAGGCGGGAGAGACCCAGTACTTC
CDR3 protein: CASSLALTSGAQAGETQYF
D gene: TRBD2
V gene: TRBV7-2
J gene: TRBJ2-5
clone size: NA

CDR3 DNA: TGTGCCAGCAGTTGGGTGACGGGCGCTAACTATGGCTACACCTTC
CDR3 protein: CASSWVTGANYGYTF
D gene: NA
V gene: TRBV7-9
J gene: TRBJ1-2
clone size: NA